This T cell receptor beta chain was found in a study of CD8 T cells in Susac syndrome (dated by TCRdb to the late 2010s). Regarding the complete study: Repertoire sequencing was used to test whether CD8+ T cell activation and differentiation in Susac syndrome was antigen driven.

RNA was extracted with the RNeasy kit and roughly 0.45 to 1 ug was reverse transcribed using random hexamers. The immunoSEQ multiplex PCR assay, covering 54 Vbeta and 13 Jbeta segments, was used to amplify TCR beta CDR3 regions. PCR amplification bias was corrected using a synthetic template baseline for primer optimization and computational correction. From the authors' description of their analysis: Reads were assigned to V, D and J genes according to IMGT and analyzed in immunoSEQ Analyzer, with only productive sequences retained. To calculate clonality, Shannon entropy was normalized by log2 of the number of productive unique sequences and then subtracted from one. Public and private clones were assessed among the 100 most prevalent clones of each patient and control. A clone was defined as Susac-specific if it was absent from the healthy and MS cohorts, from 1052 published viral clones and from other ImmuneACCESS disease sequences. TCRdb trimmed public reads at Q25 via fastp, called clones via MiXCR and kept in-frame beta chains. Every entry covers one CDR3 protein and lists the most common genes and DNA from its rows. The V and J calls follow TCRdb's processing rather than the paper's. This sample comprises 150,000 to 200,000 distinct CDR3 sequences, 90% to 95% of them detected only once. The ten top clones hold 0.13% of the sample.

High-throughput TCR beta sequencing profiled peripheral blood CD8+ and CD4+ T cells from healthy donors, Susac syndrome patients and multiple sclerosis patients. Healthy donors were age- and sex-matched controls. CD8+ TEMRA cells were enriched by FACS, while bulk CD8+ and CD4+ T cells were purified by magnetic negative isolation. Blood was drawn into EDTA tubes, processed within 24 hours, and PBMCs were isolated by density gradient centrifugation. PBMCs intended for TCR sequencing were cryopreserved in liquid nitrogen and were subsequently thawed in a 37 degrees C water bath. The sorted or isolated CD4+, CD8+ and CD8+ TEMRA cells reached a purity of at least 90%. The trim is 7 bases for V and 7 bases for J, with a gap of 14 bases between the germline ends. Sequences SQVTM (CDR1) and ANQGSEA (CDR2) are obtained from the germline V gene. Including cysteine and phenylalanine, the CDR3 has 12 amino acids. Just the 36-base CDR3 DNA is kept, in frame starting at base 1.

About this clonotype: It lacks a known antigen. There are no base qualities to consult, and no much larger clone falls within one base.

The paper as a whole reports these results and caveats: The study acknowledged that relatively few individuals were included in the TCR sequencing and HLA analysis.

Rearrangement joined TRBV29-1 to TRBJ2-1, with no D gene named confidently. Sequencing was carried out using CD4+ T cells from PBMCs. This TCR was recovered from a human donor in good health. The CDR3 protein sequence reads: CSANIVRNEQFF. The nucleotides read TGCAGCGCCAACATAGTAAGGAATGAGCAGTTCTTC.